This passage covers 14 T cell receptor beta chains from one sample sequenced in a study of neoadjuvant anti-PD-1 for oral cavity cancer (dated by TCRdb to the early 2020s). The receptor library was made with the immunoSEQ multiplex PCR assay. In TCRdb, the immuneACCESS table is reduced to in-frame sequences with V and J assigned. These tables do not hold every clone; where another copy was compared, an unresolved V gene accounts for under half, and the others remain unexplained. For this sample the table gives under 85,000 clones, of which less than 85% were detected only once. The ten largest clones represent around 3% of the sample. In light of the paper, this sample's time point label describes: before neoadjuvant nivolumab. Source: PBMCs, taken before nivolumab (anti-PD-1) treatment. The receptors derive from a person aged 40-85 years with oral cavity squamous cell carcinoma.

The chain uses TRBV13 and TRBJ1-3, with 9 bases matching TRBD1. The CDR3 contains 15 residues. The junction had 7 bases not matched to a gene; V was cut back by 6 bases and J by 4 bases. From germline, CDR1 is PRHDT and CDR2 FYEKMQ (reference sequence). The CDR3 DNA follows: TGTGCCAGCAGGCAAGGGACAGGGTACGGAAACACCATATATTTT. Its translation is CASRQGTGYGNTIYF. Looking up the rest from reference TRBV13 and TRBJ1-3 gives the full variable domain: AAGVIQSPRHLIKEKRETATLKCYPIPRHDTVYWYQQGPGQDPQFLISFYEKMQSDKGSIPDRFSAQQFSDYHSELNMSSLELGDSALYFCASRQGTGYGNTIYFGEGSWLTVV.

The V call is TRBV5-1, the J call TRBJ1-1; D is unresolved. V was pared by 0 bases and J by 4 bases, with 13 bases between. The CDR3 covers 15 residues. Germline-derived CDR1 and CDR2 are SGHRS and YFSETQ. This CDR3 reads CASSLEAGKGTEAFF. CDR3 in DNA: TGCGCCAGCAGCTTGGAAGCGGGCAAAGGCACTGAAGCTTTCTTT.

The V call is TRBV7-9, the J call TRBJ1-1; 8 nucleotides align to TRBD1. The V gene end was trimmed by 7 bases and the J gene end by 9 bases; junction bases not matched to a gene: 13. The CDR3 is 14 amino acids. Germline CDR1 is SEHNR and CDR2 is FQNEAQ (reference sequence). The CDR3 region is CASILGGTGAKAFF. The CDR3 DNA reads TGTGCCAGCATCCTGGGCGGGACAGGAGCTAAAGCTTTCTTT.

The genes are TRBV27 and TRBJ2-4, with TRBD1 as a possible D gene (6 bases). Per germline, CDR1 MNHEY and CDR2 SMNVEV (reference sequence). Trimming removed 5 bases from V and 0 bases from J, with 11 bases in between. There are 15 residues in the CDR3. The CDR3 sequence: CASSQTGIAKNIQYF. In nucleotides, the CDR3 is TGTGCCAGCAGTCAGACAGGTATAGCCAAAAACATTCAGTACTTC.

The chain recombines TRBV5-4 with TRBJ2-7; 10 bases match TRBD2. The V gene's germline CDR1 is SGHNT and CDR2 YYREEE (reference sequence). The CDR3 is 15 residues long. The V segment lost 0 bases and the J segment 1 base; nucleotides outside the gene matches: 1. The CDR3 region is CASSLETSGSYEQYF. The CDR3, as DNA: TGTGCCAGCAGCTTGGAGACTAGCGGGTCCTACGAGCAGTACTTC.

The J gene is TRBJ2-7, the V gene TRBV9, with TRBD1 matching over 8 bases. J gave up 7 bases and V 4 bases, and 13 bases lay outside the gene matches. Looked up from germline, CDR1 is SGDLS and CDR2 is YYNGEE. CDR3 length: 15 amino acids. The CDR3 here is CASSPPGTGPWEQYF. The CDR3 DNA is TGTGCCAGCAGCCCACCCGGGACAGGCCCCTGGGAGCAGTACTTC.

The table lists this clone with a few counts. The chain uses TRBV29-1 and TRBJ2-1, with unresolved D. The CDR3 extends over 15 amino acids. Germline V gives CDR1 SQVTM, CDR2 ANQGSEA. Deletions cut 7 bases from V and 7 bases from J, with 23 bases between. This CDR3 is CSANSLRVVSNEQFF. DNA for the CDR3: TGCAGCGCTAACTCCCTCCGGGTGGTTTCGAATGAGCAGTTCTTC.

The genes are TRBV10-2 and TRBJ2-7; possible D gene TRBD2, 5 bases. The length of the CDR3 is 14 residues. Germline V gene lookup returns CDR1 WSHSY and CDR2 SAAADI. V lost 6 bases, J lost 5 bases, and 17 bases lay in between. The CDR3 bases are TGCGCCAGCAGACCTGGACTTGTTTGGGACGAGCAGTACTTC. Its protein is CASRPGLVWDEQYF.

CDR3 region: CASSSGREFLNEQFF. CDR3 DNA sequence: TGTGCCAGCAGCTCCGGGAGGGAGTTTCTAAATGAGCAGTTCTTC. This chain links TRBV7-3 with TRBJ2-1; TRBD2 matches 8 bases. The V gene end was trimmed by 4 bases and the J gene end by 7 bases; junction bases not matched to a gene: 9. The CDR3 is made up of 15 amino acids. The germline V gene has CDR1 SGHTA and CDR2 FQGTGA.

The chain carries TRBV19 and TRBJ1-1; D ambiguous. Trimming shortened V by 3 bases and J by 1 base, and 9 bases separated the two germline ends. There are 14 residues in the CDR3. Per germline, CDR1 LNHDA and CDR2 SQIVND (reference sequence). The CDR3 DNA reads TGTGCCAGTAGTATCATTAATCAGAACACTGAAGCTTTCTTT. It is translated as CASSIINQNTEAFF.

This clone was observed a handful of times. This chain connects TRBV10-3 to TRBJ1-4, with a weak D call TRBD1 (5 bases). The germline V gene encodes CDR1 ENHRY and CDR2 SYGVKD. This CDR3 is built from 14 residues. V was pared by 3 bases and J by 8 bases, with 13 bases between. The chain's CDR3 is CAISEGQGGEKLFF. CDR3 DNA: TGTGCCATCAGTGAAGGGCAGGGAGGAGAAAAACTGTTTTTT.

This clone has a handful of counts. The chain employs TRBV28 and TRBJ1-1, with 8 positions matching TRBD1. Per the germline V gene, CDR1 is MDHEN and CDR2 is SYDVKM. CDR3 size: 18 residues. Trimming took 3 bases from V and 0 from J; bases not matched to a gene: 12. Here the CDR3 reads CASSFVDRGIYMNTEAFF. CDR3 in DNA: TGTGCCAGCAGTTTCGTCGACAGGGGAATTTACATGAACACTGAAGCTTTCTTT.

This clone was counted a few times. CDR3 region: CASSSGQKETQYF. CDR3 sequence (DNA): TGTGCCAGCAGCTCCGGACAGAAAGAGACCCAGTACTTC. The chain combines TRBV11-3 with TRBJ2-5; possibly TRBD1 for D (6 bases). The V gene's germline CDR1 is SGHNT and CDR2 YENEEA. This CDR3 has 13 residues. Trimming removed 4 bases at V and 3 bases at J, with 9 bases between.

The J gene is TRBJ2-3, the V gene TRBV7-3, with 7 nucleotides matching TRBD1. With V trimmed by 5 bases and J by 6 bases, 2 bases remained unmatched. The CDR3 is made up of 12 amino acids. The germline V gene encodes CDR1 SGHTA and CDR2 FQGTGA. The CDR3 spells CASSVTGDTQYF. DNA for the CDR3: TGTGCCAGCAGCGTGACAGGGGATACGCAGTATTTT.